The rows below give T cell receptor beta chains drawn from one sample of a study of blood T cell repertoires in COVID-19. Profiling relied on immunoSEQ multiplex PCR, and the TCRdb table lists in-frame clones only, not all of them. In the table there are roughly 160,000 clones, about 85% of which are singletons. The sequenced sample was peripheral blood. Every receptor here comes from a man younger than 35 with acute or convalescent COVID-19. The CDR3 runs from the conserved cysteine through the conserved F or W. A D gene is named only where the DNA matches it firmly. Not every row has a clone size; where given, it reads once, few, many or a size class.

D gene: .; J gene: TRBJ1-2; clone size: .; V gene: TRBV5-5; CDR3 protein: CASSLEGTANYGYTF; CDR3 DNA: TGTGCCAGCAGCTTAGAGGGAACAGCTAACTATGGCTACACCTTC
D gene: TRBD2; J gene: TRBJ2-5; clone size: .; V gene: TRBV18; CDR3 protein: CASSPPQGLAGEETQYF; CDR3 DNA: TGTGCCAGCTCACCACCACAAGGACTAGCGGGGGAAGAGACCCAGTACTTC
D gene: .; J gene: TRBJ1-4; clone size: .; V gene: TRBV2; CDR3 protein: CASSSSRVQGEKLFF; CDR3 DNA: TGTGCCAGCAGTTCCTCACGGGTTCAGGGTGAAAAACTGTTTTTT
D gene: TRBD2; J gene: TRBJ2-3; clone size: .; V gene: TRBV9; CDR3 protein: CASSVSGGWITDTQYF; CDR3 DNA: TGTGCCAGCAGCGTTAGCGGGGGGTGGATCACAGATACGCAGTATTTT
D gene: .; J gene: TRBJ1-1; clone size: .; V gene: TRBV6-5; CDR3 protein: CASRRQEKVSTEAFF; CDR3 DNA: TGTGCCAGCAGAAGACAGGAAAAGGTGAGCACTGAAGCTTTCTTT
D gene: TRBD1; J gene: TRBJ1-3; clone size: .; V gene: TRBV11-2; CDR3 protein: CASSTLGQGHKTIYF; CDR3 DNA: TGTGCCAGCAGCACCCTAGGACAGGGACATAAGACCATATATTTT
D gene: TRBD1; J gene: TRBJ1-6; clone size: .; V gene: TRBV11-2; CDR3 protein: CASSTGQAVNSPLHF; CDR3 DNA: TGTGCCAGCAGCACGGGACAGGCAGTTAATTCACCCCTCCACTTT
D gene: .; J gene: TRBJ2-7; clone size: .; V gene: TRBV19; CDR3 protein: CASSSFQASYEQYF; CDR3 DNA: TGTGCCAGTAGTAGTTTCCAGGCCTCCTACGAGCAGTACTTC
D gene: .; J gene: TRBJ2-5; clone size: once; V gene: TRBV29-1; CDR3 protein: CSVRQLQETQYF; CDR3 DNA: TGCAGCGTTAGACAATTACAAGAGACCCAGTACTTC
D gene: .; J gene: TRBJ1-6; clone size: .; V gene: TRBV30; CDR3 protein: CAWSAGREGSPLHF; CDR3 DNA: TGTGCCTGGAGTGCTGGCAGGGAGGGCTCACCCCTCCACTTT
D gene: .; J gene: TRBJ1-1; clone size: .; V gene: TRBV27; CDR3 protein: CASSLTGWDTEAFF; CDR3 DNA: TGTGCCAGCAGTTTAACGGGGTGGGACACTGAAGCTTTCTTT
D gene: .; J gene: TRBJ2-7; clone size: .; V gene: TRBV3-1/TRBV3-2; CDR3 protein: CASSQSGGYEQYF; CDR3 DNA: TGTGCCAGCAGCCAATCCGGAGGCTACGAGCAGTACTTC
D gene: .; J gene: TRBJ1-5; clone size: .; V gene: TRBV10-2; CDR3 protein: CASTRGGNQPQHF; CDR3 DNA: TGCGCCAGCACTAGGGGAGGGAATCAGCCCCAGCATTTT
D gene: .; J gene: TRBJ1-2; clone size: .; V gene: TRBV5-1; CDR3 protein: CASSDRANYGYTF; CDR3 DNA: TGCGCCAGCAGCGATAGAGCTAACTATGGCTACACCTTC
D gene: .; J gene: TRBJ2-2; clone size: .; V gene: TRBV11-2; CDR3 protein: CASSAGRFRTGELFF; CDR3 DNA: TGTGCCAGCAGCGCGGGACGGTTCAGGACCGGGGAGCTGTTTTTT
D gene: TRBD1; J gene: TRBJ1-4; clone size: .; V gene: TRBV7-6; CDR3 protein: CASSLPGQGNEKLFF; CDR3 DNA: TGTGCCAGCAGCTTACCCGGACAGGGTAATGAAAAACTGTTTTTT
D gene: .; J gene: TRBJ2-6; clone size: .; V gene: TRBV19; CDR3 protein: CASTGIRGSGANVLTF; CDR3 DNA: TGTGCCTCGACCGGGATTCGAGGGTCTGGGGCCAACGTCCTGACTTTC
D gene: .; J gene: TRBJ2-3; clone size: .; V gene: TRBV15; CDR3 protein: CATSSRDMYTQYF; CDR3 DNA: TGTGCCACCAGCAGCCGAGACATGTATACGCAGTATTTT
D gene: .; J gene: TRBJ1-1; clone size: .; V gene: TRBV5-1; CDR3 protein: CASSVTARGEAFF; CDR3 DNA: TGCGCCAGCAGCGTGACAGCTCGTGGAGAAGCTTTCTTT
D gene: .; J gene: TRBJ1-5; clone size: .; V gene: TRBV6-5; CDR3 protein: CASSRQVYSNQPQHF; CDR3 DNA: TGTGCCAGCAGCAGACAGGTATATAGCAATCAGCCCCAGCATTTT
D gene: .; J gene: TRBJ2-1; clone size: .; V gene: TRBV28; CDR3 protein: CASRPTGPYNEQFF; CDR3 DNA: TGTGCCAGCAGACCGACAGGCCCCTACAATGAGCAGTTCTTC
D gene: TRBD1; J gene: TRBJ1-2; clone size: .; V gene: TRBV24-1; CDR3 protein: CATSDSLGGPGYTF; CDR3 DNA: TGTGCCACCAGTGATTCATTAGGGGGCCCTGGCTACACCTTC
D gene: TRBD1; J gene: TRBJ2-3; clone size: .; V gene: TRBV5-1; CDR3 protein: CASSLSQGPDTQYF; CDR3 DNA: TGCGCCAGCAGCTTGTCACAGGGGCCAGATACGCAGTATTTT
D gene: TRBD1; J gene: TRBJ1-1; clone size: .; V gene: TRBV18; CDR3 protein: CASSPGQGGKNEAFF; CDR3 DNA: TGTGCCAGCTCACCAGGACAGGGGGGTAAGAATGAAGCTTTCTTT
D gene: .; J gene: TRBJ2-2; clone size: .; V gene: TRBV7-3; CDR3 protein: CASSWALNTGELFF; CDR3 DNA: TGTGCCAGCAGCTGGGCCCTGAACACCGGGGAGCTGTTTTTT
D gene: TRBD1; J gene: TRBJ2-7; clone size: .; V gene: TRBV9; CDR3 protein: CASSVSGRGPYEQYF; CDR3 DNA: TGTGCCAGCAGCGTATCGGGCAGGGGGCCCTACGAGCAGTACTTC
D gene: TRBD1; J gene: TRBJ1-1; clone size: .; V gene: TRBV4-1; CDR3 protein: CASSQYRGQVNTEAFF; CDR3 DNA: TGCGCCAGCAGCCAATACAGGGGGCAGGTGAACACTGAAGCTTTCTTT
D gene: TRBD2; J gene: TRBJ2-1; clone size: .; V gene: TRBV7-3; CDR3 protein: CASSLTASGPYNEQFF; CDR3 DNA: TGTGCCAGCAGCTTAACGGCTAGCGGGCCATACAATGAGCAGTTCTTC
D gene: TRBD1; J gene: TRBJ1-3; clone size: .; V gene: TRBV5-1; CDR3 protein: CASSLTQGASGNTIYF; CDR3 DNA: TGCGCCAGCAGTCTTACTCAGGGGGCATCTGGAAACACCATATATTTT
D gene: .; J gene: TRBJ1-1; clone size: .; V gene: TRBV6-4; CDR3 protein: CASSDAGGVAFF; CDR3 DNA: TGTGCCAGCAGTGACGCCGGGGGGGTGGCTTTCTTT
D gene: TRBD2; J gene: TRBJ2-3; clone size: .; V gene: TRBV10-2; CDR3 protein: CASRRGLARSADTQYF; CDR3 DNA: TGCGCCAGCAGACGAGGACTAGCTAGAAGCGCAGATACGCAGTATTTT
D gene: TRBD1; J gene: TRBJ1-2; clone size: .; V gene: TRBV6-5; CDR3 protein: CASSYTGQGFYGYTF; CDR3 DNA: TGTGCCAGCAGCTATACGGGACAGGGGTTCTATGGCTACACCTTC
D gene: .; J gene: TRBJ1-1; clone size: .; V gene: TRBV9; CDR3 protein: CASSVVSGTEAFF; CDR3 DNA: TGTGCCAGCAGCGTAGTTTCAGGAACTGAAGCTTTCTTT
D gene: TRBD2; J gene: TRBJ2-5; clone size: .; V gene: TRBV7-7; CDR3 protein: CASSPSRGGQETQYF; CDR3 DNA: TGTGCCAGCAGCCCTAGCCGGGGGGGGCAGGAGACCCAGTACTTC
D gene: .; J gene: TRBJ1-2; clone size: .; V gene: TRBV3-1/TRBV3-2; CDR3 protein: CASSPPAGTTSNYGYTF; CDR3 DNA: TGTGCCAGCAGCCCACCCGCAGGGACTACTTCTAACTATGGCTACACCTTC
D gene: TRBD1; J gene: TRBJ1-2; clone size: few; V gene: TRBV28; CDR3 protein: CASRTGQGGGYTF; CDR3 DNA: TGTGCCAGCAGGACGGGACAGGGAGGCGGCTACACCTTC